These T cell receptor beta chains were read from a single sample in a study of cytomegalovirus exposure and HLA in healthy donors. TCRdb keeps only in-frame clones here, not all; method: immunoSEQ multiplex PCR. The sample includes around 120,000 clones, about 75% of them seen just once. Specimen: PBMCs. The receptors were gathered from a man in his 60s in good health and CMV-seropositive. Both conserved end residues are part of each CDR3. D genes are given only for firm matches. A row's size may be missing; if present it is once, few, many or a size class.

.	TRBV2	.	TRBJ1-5	TGTGCCAGCACCCAAGGGGTTGCCGGTCAGCCCCAGCATTTT	CASTQGVAGQPQHF
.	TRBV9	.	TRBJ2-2	TGTGCCAGCAGCTGGGGCACAGGAAGGGACACCGGGGAGCTGTTTTTT	CASSWGTGRDTGELFF
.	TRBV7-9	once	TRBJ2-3	TGTGCCAGCAGCTTTCAGGGGCCAGATACGCAGTATTTT	CASSFQGPDTQYF
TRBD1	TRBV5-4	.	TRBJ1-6	TGTGCCAGCAGCTCCAGGGACAGGAGTAATTCACCCCTCCACTTT	CASSSRDRSNSPLHF
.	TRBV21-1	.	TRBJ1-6	TGTGCCAGCAGCAAAACCGAACAGGGGAGGCTCTCCTATAATTCACCCCTCCACTTT	CASSKTEQGRLSYNSPLHF
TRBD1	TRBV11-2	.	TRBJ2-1	TGTGCCAGCAGCTTAGAACAGGGGATCATCGATGAGCAGTTCTTC	CASSLEQGIIDEQFF
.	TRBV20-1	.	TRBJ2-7	TGCAGTGCCTCAGGGTCCTACGAGCAGTACTTC	CSASGSYEQYF
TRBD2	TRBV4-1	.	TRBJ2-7	TGCGCCAGCAGCCACCAGGGACTAGCGGTATCCTACGAGCAGTACTTC	CASSHQGLAVSYEQYF
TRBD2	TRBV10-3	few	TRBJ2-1	TGTGCCATCAGTGAGTCGCGCGGGAGAGACTACAATGAGCAGTTCTTC	CAISESRGRDYNEQFF
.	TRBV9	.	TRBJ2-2	TGTGCCAGCAGCGCCGTTTCGAACACCGGGGAGCTGTTTTTT	CASSAVSNTGELFF
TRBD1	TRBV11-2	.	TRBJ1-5	TGTGCCAGCAGCTTAAAGGGGACAGGGCAAACGCCCCAGCATTTT	CASSLKGTGQTPQHF
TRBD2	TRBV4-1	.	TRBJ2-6	TGCGCCAGCAGCCAAGATGGTGGGGGGGGACGTTCTGGGGCCAACGTCCTGACTTTC	CASSQDGGGGRSGANVLTF
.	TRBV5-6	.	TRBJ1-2	TGTGCCAGCAGTTTTTTAGGCTCGACAGGCTACACCTTC	CASSFLGSTGYTF
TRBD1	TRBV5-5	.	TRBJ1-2	TGTGCCAGCAGCTTGGCGACAGGGAATGGGTATGGCTACACCTTC	CASSLATGNGYGYTF
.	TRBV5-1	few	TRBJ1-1	TGCGCCAGCAGCTTGGAGGACAGTGGCACTGAAGCTTTCTTT	CASSLEDSGTEAFF
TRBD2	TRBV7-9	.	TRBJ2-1	TGTGCCAGCACCTATACTAGCGGGGGCGGGAATGAGCAGTTCTTC	CASTYTSGGGNEQFF
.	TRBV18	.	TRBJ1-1	TGTGCCAGCTCACCACGTGGAGGGTTGGAGAACACTGAAGCTTTCTTT	CASSPRGGLENTEAFF